One sample yielded the 5 T cell receptor beta chains listed below, sequenced in a study of OX40 agonist ivuxolimab in advanced cancers. Generated by immunoSEQ multiplex PCR, the TCRdb table keeps only in-frame clones and is missing some. The sample consists of 53,000 or so clones, about 81% of them appearing once. The specimen comprised CD4+ or CD8+ T cells sorted from blood, sampled in a trial of the OX40 agonist ivuxolimab. The receptors shown here come from an adult with an advanced solid tumor such as melanoma, head and neck, liver or kidney cancer.

The chain combines TRBV6-5 with TRBJ1-1, with a tentative D call TRBD1 (6 bases). CDR3 length: 13 residues. V was pared by 4 bases and J by 5 bases, with 11 bases between. CDR1 is MNHEY and CDR2 is SVGAGI in the germline V gene. The CDR3 bases are TGTGCCAGCAGTTCAGACAGGTTTACTGAAGCTTTCTTT. Amino acid sequence: CASSSDRFTEAFF.

The J gene is TRBJ2-7, the V gene TRBV6-1; D may correspond to TRBD1 or TRBD2 (5 bases each). This CDR3 has 16 amino acids. V lost 2 bases and J lost 4, with 18 bases in between. Germline-derived CDR1 and CDR2 are MNHNS and SASEGT. CDR3 residues: CASSESGGTLSYEQYF. The CDR3 region has the DNA TGTGCCAGCAGTGAAAGTGGGGGTACACTTAGTTACGAGCAGTACTTC.

This sequence joins TRBV5-6 and TRBJ2-5; TRBD2 might be the D (5 bases). Germline V CDR1 and CDR2: SGHDT, YYEEEE. Deletions cut 4 bases from V and 7 bases from J, with 8 bases between. This CDR3 spans 11 amino acids. The CDR3 region is CASSGRGTQYF. The CDR3 nucleotides read TGTGCCAGCAGCGGACGGGGGACCCAGTACTTC.

The chain employs TRBV29-1 and TRBJ2-3, with 11 bases aligning to TRBD2. The V segment lost 4 bases and the J segment 8 bases; nucleotides outside the gene matches: 11. The CDR3 has 15 residues. Per the germline V gene, CDR1 is SQVTM and CDR2 is ANQGSEA. CDR3 in amino acids: CSVVISGRAGGTQYF. DNA of the CDR3: TGCAGCGTTGTGATTAGCGGGAGGGCCGGAGGTACGCAGTATTTT.

The chain employs TRBV5-1 and TRBJ1-2; 9 nucleotides match TRBD1. V lost 4 bases, J lost 5 bases, and 12 bases stayed unmatched. CDR1 is SGHRS, CDR2 YFSETQ, per germline. The CDR3 contains 16 residues. CDR3 coding DNA: TGCGCCAGCAGCCCGAACCCGGGACAGGGAATATATGGCTACACCTTC. This encodes CASSPNPGQGIYGYTF.